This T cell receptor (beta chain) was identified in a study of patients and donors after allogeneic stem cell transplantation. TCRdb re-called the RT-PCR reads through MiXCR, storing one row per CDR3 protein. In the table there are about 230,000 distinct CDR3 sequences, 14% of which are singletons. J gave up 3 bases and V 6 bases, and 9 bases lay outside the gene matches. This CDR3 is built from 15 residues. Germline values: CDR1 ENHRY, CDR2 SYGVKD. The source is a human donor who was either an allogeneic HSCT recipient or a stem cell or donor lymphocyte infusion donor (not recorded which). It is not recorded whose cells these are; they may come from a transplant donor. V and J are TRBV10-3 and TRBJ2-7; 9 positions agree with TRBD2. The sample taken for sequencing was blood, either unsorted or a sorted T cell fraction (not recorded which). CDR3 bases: TGTGCCATCAGATCCGGGACTAGCAATCGCTACGAGCAGTACTTC. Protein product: CAIRSGTSNRYEQYF.